The text below deals with one T cell receptor (beta chain). The data are from a study of blood T cell repertoires in COVID-19. Study context: Both acute and convalescent COVID-19 samples were obtained from the United States, Italy and Spain.

Germline lookup yields CDR1 SNHLY and CDR2 FYNNEI. Trimming took 6 bases from V and 8 from J; bases not matched to a gene: 6. The CDR3 is 14 residues long. Per the original methods: From reference gene primer amplification, estimates of nucleated cell counts were derived. Measured with immunoSEQ multiplex PCR; TCRdb has only the in-frame clones, and not every one. Clonal size and the V and J genes are those of that table, whereas D and trimming came from the DNA. The sample has under 250,000 clones; approximately 85% are singletons. The clonotype was recovered from a man aged 45 to 65 with COVID-19, enrolled during active disease. The sequencing sample was made of peripheral blood. The chain is built from TRBV2 and TRBJ1-6; 8 positions match TRBD1. The CDR3 loop is CASRDTGGYSPLHF. CDR3 nucleotides: TGTGCCAGCAGAGATACAGGGGGGTATTCACCCCTCCACTTT.